This T cell receptor (beta chain) was sequenced during a study of CD8+ T cells in alopecia areata. Study as a whole: Treated patients were given oral tofacitinib, which was dosed at 5 to 10 mg twice daily. Percent affected scalp area, the SALT score, rated treated patients' severity.

Only a few counts were recorded for this clone. As yet, its antigen is unknown. The authors extracted RNA and reverse transcribed it into cDNA as the sequencing template. Only in-frame clones appear in the TCRdb table, and some are missing; sequencing was by immunoSEQ multiplex PCR. The sample yields about 180,000 clones, 40% to 65% seen once. This CDR3 has 13 residues. With 1 base removed from V and 4 bases from J, the gap between germline ends came to 7 bases. Germline CDR1 MNHEY, CDR2 SMNVEV (reference sequence). Study results and limitations: An increase in clonality over normal scalp was evident in lesional scalp, especially alopecia totalis/universalis. In scalp, tofacitinib significantly decreased clonality and expanded CD8+ clones among the top 100.

The treatment here: oral pan-JAK inhibitor, 5-10 mg twice daily. This specimen was CD8+ T cells sorted from blood, taken around week 54, from a patient treated with tofacitinib. The TCR sequence derives from a human donor with alopecia areata. The V and J genes are TRBV27 and TRBJ2-5, with D perhaps assigned TRBD1 or TRBD2 (6 bases each). CDR3 sequence reads: CASSLWGAETQYF. DNA of the CDR3: TGTGCCAGCAGTTTATGGGGGGCAGAGACCCAGTACTTC.